This TCR beta chain was sequenced in a study of OX40 agonist ivuxolimab in advanced cancers. Generated by immunoSEQ multiplex PCR, the TCRdb table keeps only in-frame clones and is missing some. Found here are about 28,000 clones, less than 85% of them singletons; the top ten hold about a quarter. On cycle 4 day 1 and cycle 7 day 1, as well as at baseline, blood was sampled. Deletions cut 10 bases from V and 9 bases from J, with 18 bases between. The CDR3 is 12 amino acids. Germline V CDR1 and CDR2: SNHLY, FYNNEI. V and J are TRBV2 and TRBJ1-1, with unresolved D. Sequencing was performed on CD4+ or CD8+ T cells sorted from blood, taken in a trial of the OX40 agonist ivuxolimab. The receptor's source is an adult with an advanced solid tumor such as melanoma, head and neck, liver or kidney cancer. As DNA, the CDR3 is TGTGCCACCGTGGACCCTTTTCTCCAAGCTTTCTTT. This sequence encodes CATVDPFLQAFF.